One and the same sample provided the 20 T cell receptor beta chains below, sequenced in a study of OX40 agonist ivuxolimab in advanced cancers. Some clones are missing from TCRdb's copy, which holds only in-frame ones; the method was immunoSEQ multiplex PCR. Among about 83,000 clones, approximately 83% were seen once, and the ten largest hold less than 0.75%. The sample was CD4+ or CD8+ T cells sorted from blood, taken in a trial of the OX40 agonist ivuxolimab. Receptors originate from an adult with an advanced solid tumor such as melanoma, head and neck, liver or kidney cancer.

This clone turned up a few times. Other DNA sequences of this sample code for an identical CDR3. This chain joins TRBV18 and TRBJ1-4; maybe TRBD1 (6 bases). Germline-derived CDR1 and CDR2 are KGHSH and LQKENI. This CDR3 has 15 amino acids. V was cut by 2 bases and J by 5 bases, with 12 bases left in between. The CDR3 DNA follows: TGTGCCAGCTCACCAAGAGGACAGCCAAATGAAAAACTGTTTTTT. Its translation is CASSPRGQPNEKLFF.

V is TRBV7-9 and J is TRBJ2-1, with TRBD2 identical over 13 bases. From germline, CDR1 is SEHNR and CDR2 FQNEAQ (reference sequence). V shed 5 bases and J 2 bases; nucleotides not matched to a gene: 3. The CDR3 is 16 amino acids. CDR3 residues: CASSPGLAGAYNEQFF. CDR3 nucleotide sequence: TGTGCCAGCAGCCCTGGACTAGCGGGGGCCTACAATGAGCAGTTCTTC.

This rearrangement joins TRBV6-6 to TRBJ2-5, with 7 nucleotides matching TRBD2. The junction had 7 bases not matched to a gene; V was cut back by 6 bases and J by 0 bases. The CDR3 contains 15 residues. Germline lookup yields CDR1 MNHNY and CDR2 SVGAGI (reference sequence). The CDR3 sequence: CASRRGGGYQETQYF. The CDR3 region has the DNA TGTGCCAGCAGACGTGGGGGGGGGTACCAAGAGACCCAGTACTTC.

The V call is TRBV5-4, the J call TRBJ2-1, with 12 nucleotides matching TRBD2. J lost 5 bases, V lost 7 bases, and 7 bases had no gene match. CDR1 SGHNT and CDR2 YYREEE come from the germline V gene (reference sequence). The CDR3 is 15 residues long. CDR3 region: CASSHPSGGDNEQFF. In DNA, the CDR3 is TGTGCCAGCTCACATCCTAGCGGGGGGGACAATGAGCAGTTCTTC.

V and J are TRBV6-6 and TRBJ2-2, with D maybe TRBD2 (5 bases). The CDR3 consists of 14 residues. Trimming shortened V by 8 bases and J by 3 bases, and 13 bases separated the two germline ends. CDR1 and CDR2 (germline): MNHNY, SVGAGI (reference sequence). The CDR3 nucleotides are TGTGCCAGCGCGGAGGTACGGGACACCGGGGAGCTGTTTTTT. It codes for CASAEVRDTGELFF.

The chain has TRBV5-4 and TRBJ1-1; TRBD1 agrees at 8 bases. Germline assignment: CDR1 SGHNT and CDR2 YYREEE (reference sequence). After removal of 4 bases from V and 1 base from J, the junction contained 3 bases not matched to a gene. The CDR3 is 14 residues long. Here the CDR3 reads CASSPGQENTEAFF. The CDR3 region has the DNA TGTGCCAGCAGCCCGGGACAGGAGAACACTGAAGCTTTCTTT.

V usage is TRBV18 and J usage is TRBJ2-4, with TRBD1 matching 9 bases. Trimming removed 6 bases from V and 2 bases from J; junction bases left unmatched: 8. CDR3 size: 16 residues. Per the germline V gene, CDR1 is KGHSH and CDR2 is LQKENI. The CDR3 DNA reads TGTGCCAGCTCTTTGGGACAGGGAAGTCCCAAAAACATTCAGTACTTC. Translation: CASSLGQGSPKNIQYF.

V and J are TRBV5-1 and TRBJ1-3; no firm D call. The CDR3 is made up of 21 amino acids. V was trimmed by 0 bases and J by 0 bases, leaving 25 bases between them. The germline gives CDR1 SGHRS, CDR2 YFSETQ. The CDR3 DNA reads as TGCGCCAGCAGCTTGGTTTTTAACACCAACCCATTAACCAACTCTGGAAACACCATATATTTT. This encodes CASSLVFNTNPLTNSGNTIYF.

The chain links TRBV6-1 to TRBJ2-3; TRBD1 aligns across 9 bases. CDR1 is MNHNS and CDR2 is SASEGT in the germline V gene. The CDR3 is 16 residues long. With 4 bases clipped from V and 5 bases from J, the junction kept 10 bases outside the gene matches. The DNA of the CDR3 is TGTGCCAGCAGTGGTAGAACAGGGGGCATAGGAGATACGCAGTATTTT. It specifies CASSGRTGGIGDTQYF.

V and J are TRBV7-2 and TRBJ2-2, with 8 nucleotides matching TRBD1. Germline CDR1 SGHTA, CDR2 FQGNSA. V shed 7 bases, J shed 6 bases, and the junction held 13 bases outside the gene matches. The CDR3 covers 16 residues. The CDR3 reads CASTLNQGAVPGELFF. CDR3 DNA: TGTGCCAGCACCCTAAATCAGGGGGCGGTCCCCGGGGAGCTGTTTTTT. The variable domain in full, completed from reference TRBV7-2 and TRBJ2-2, reads GAGVSQSPSNKVTEKGKDVELRCDPISGHTALYWYRQSLGQGLEFLIYFQGNSAPDKSGLPSDRFSAERTGGSVSTLTIQRTQQEDSAVYLCASTLNQGAVPGELFFGEGSRLTVL.

The rearrangement links TRBV7-6 to TRBJ2-1; tentative D call: TRBD1 (6 bases). Germline V gives CDR1 SGHVS, CDR2 FNYEAQ. This CDR3 region has 15 residues. V was trimmed by 5 bases and J by 5 bases, leaving 16 bases between them. DNA of the CDR3: TGTGCCAGCAGCCCAACAGGGTCTGGGAACAATGAGCAGTTCTTC. It specifies CASSPTGSGNNEQFF.

The J gene is TRBJ1-5, the V gene TRBV10-2; D call uncertain. Per the germline V gene, CDR1 is WSHSY and CDR2 is SAAADI. V was pared by 6 bases and J by 0 bases, with 12 bases between. The CDR3 extends over 15 amino acids. The CDR3 nucleotides read TGCGCCAGCAGAGGATCCAGCTATAGCAATCAGCCCCAGCATTTT. It translates to CASRGSSYSNQPQHF.

This sequence joins TRBV9 and TRBJ1-3, with TRBD1 identical over 10 bases. CDR1 is SGDLS and CDR2 is YYNGEE in the germline V gene. The CDR3 consists of 16 residues. Germline trimming cut 3 bases from V and 4 bases from J; bases unmatched to any gene: 7. The CDR3 here is CASSEGGQGTGNTIYF. The CDR3 nucleotides read TGTGCCAGCAGCGAGGGGGGACAGGGGACCGGAAACACCATATATTTT. The full variable domain, completed using reference TRBV9 and TRBJ1-3, is DSGVTQTPKHLITATGQRVTLRCSPRSGDLSVYWYQQSLDQGLQFLIQYYNGEERAKGNILERFSAQQFPDLHSELNLSSLELGDSALYFCASSEGGQGTGNTIYFGEGSWLTVV.

The chain has TRBV7-2 and TRBJ2-3; 7 bases align to TRBD2. Germline trimming cut 5 bases from V and 0 bases from J; bases unmatched to any gene: 8. This CDR3 region has 16 residues. Germline V gene sequence: CDR1 SGHTA, CDR2 FQGNSA. This CDR3 reads CASSQMGGGSTDTQYF. Here the CDR3 DNA reads TGTGCCAGCAGCCAAATGGGCGGGGGAAGCACAGATACGCAGTATTTT.

The chain links TRBV4-2 to TRBJ2-3; 9 bases line up with TRBD2. Germline assignment: CDR1 LGHNA and CDR2 YNFKEQ. V shed 4 bases, J shed 2 bases, and the junction held 4 bases outside the gene matches. This CDR3 has 15 residues. The CDR3 sequence is CASSPLAGATDTQYF. CDR3 DNA: TGTGCCAGCAGCCCCTTAGCGGGGGCCACAGATACGCAGTATTTT.

This chain links TRBV6-5 with TRBJ2-7; possibly TRBD1 for D (6 bases). Germline V gene lookup returns CDR1 MNHEY and CDR2 SVGAGI. CDR3 size: 14 residues. The ends were cut back, 7 bases at V and 0 bases at J, with 13 bases in the middle. The CDR3 DNA is TGTGCCAGCAACTACCGGGACACCTCCTACGAGCAGTACTTC. It translates to CASNYRDTSYEQYF.

The V and J genes are TRBV5-1 and TRBJ1-2; D remains ambiguous. The CDR3 extends over 11 amino acids. Trimming pared 0 bases from V and 7 bases from J, leaving 4 bases between. Germline V gene lookup returns CDR1 SGHRS and CDR2 YFSETQ. The CDR3 nucleotides read TGCGCCAGCAGCTTGGGAGGTGGCTACACCTTC. It specifies CASSLGGGYTF.

J is TRBJ2-2 and V is TRBV4-2; possible D gene TRBD2, 7 bases. Trimming removed 0 bases from V and 11 bases from J, with 13 bases in between. This CDR3 region has 14 residues. Germline V CDR1 and CDR2: LGHNA, YNFKEQ. Here the CDR3 DNA reads TGTGCCAGCAGCCAAGAAACGGGGGGCCGAGAGCTGTTTTTT. Translation: CASSQETGGRELFF.

The chain couples TRBV6-6 to TRBJ1-2; 9 nucleotides align to TRBD1. V lost 7 bases and J lost 4; bases outside the gene matches: 7. This CDR3 contains 14 residues. Germline V lookup: CDR1 MNHNY, CDR2 SVGAGI (reference sequence). CDR3 loop: CASNLLTGGYGYTF. The CDR3 region has the DNA TGTGCCAGCAACCTCCTGACAGGGGGCTATGGCTACACCTTC.

The CDR3 reads CASSFSPGSGEQYF. The CDR3 DNA sequence: TGTGCCAGCAGCTTTAGTCCCGGGTCGGGGGAGCAGTACTTC. The chain uses TRBV5-4 and TRBJ2-7, with D possibly being TRBD2 (5 bases). The ends were cut back, 2 bases at V and 7 bases at J, with 16 bases in the middle. The CDR3 totals 14 residues. Germline CDR1 and CDR2: SGHNT and YYREEE (reference sequence).